The present TCR beta chain was sequenced within a study of control samples from healthy donors and cancer patients. This table comes from immunoSEQ multiplex PCR, and its TCRdb copy is limited to in-frame clones, with some not included. The sample records under 150,000 clones, 85% to 90% being singletons. Trimming cost V 3 bases and J 1 base; bases outside gene matches: 3. CDR3 length: 13 residues. Germline assignment: CDR1 SQVTM and CDR2 ANQGSEA. Sequencing was done on a sample of PBMCs. This TCR derives from a man aged 45 to 65 with head and neck cancer. This sequence joins TRBV29-1 and TRBJ2-7; 7 bases align to TRBD2. The CDR3 here is CSVEGGESYEQYF. The CDR3, as DNA: TGCAGCGTTGAGGGAGGGGAGTCCTACGAGCAGTACTTC.